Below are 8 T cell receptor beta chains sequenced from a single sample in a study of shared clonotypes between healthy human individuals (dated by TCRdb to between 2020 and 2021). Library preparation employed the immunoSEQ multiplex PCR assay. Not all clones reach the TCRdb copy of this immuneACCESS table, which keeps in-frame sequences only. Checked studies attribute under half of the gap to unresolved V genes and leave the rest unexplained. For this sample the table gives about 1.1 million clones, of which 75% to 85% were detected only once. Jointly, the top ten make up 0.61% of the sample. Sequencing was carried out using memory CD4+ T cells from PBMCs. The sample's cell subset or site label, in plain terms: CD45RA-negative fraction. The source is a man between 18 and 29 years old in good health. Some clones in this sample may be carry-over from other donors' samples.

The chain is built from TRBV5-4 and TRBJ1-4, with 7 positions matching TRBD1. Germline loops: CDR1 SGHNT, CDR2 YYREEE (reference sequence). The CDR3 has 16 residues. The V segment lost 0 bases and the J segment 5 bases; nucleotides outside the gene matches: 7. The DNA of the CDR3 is TGTGCCAGCAGCTTGGTTGGAGGGGGCGCCAATGAAAAACTGTTTTTT. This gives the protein CASSLVGGGANEKLFF.

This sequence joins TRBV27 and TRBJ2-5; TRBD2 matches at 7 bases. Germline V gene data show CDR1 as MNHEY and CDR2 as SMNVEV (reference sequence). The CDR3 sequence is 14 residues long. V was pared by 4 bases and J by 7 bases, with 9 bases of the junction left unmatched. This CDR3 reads CASSSSLAVGTQYF. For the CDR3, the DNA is TGTGCCAGCAGTTCTTCTCTAGCGGTGGGGACCCAGTACTTC.

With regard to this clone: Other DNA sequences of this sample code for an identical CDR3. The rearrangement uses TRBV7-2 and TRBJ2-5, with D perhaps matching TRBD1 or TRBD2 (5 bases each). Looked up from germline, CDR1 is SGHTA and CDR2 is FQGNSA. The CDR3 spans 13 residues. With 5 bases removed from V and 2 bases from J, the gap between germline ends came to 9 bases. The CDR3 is CASSPGTQETQYF. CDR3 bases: TGTGCCAGCAGCCCCGGGACGCAAGAGACCCAGTACTTC.

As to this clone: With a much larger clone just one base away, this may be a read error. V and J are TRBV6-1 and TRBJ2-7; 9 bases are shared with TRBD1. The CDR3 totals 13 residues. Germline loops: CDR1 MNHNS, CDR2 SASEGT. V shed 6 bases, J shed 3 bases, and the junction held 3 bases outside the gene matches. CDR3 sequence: CASSRDRDYEQYF. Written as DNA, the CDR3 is TGTGCCAGCAGCCGGGACAGGGACTACGAGCAGTACTTC.

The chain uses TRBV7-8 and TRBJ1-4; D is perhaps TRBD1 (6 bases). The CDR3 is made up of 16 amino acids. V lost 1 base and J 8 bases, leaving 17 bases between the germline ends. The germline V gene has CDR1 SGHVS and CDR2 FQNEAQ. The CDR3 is CASSLVAGAPGEKLFF. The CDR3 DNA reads TGTGCCAGCAGCTTAGTAGCGGGGGCGCCGGGGGAAAAACTGTTTTTT.

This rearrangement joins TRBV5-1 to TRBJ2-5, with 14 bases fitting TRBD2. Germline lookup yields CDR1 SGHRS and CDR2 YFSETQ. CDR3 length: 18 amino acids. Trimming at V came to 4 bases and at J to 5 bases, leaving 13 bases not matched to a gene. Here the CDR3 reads CASSLGLAGVRGSETQYF. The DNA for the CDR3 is TGCGCCAGCAGCCTGGGACTAGCGGGAGTACGGGGTTCGGAGACCCAGTACTTC.

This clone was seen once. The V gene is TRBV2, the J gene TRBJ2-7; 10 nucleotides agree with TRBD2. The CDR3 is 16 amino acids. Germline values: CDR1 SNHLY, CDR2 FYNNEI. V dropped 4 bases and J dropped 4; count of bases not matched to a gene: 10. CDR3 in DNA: TGTGCCAGCAGTGGGAGGGGTAGCGGGAGGATGTACGAGCAGTACTTC. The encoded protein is CASSGRGSGRMYEQYF.

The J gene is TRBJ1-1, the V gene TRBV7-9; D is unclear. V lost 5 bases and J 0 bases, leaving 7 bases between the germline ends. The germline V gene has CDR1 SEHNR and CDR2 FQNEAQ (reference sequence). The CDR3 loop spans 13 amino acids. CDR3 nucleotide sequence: TGTGCCAGCAGCCCCATAGTGAACACTGAAGCTTTCTTT. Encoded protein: CASSPIVNTEAFF.